This entry lists 18 T cell receptor beta chains sequenced from one sample in a study of OX40 agonist ivuxolimab in advanced cancers. TCRdb keeps only in-frame clones here, not all; method: immunoSEQ multiplex PCR. The table records approximately 79,000 clones, about 88% of them present only once. Sequencing was performed on CD4+ or CD8+ T cells sorted from blood, taken in a trial of the OX40 agonist ivuxolimab. Receptor source: an adult with an advanced solid tumor such as melanoma, head and neck, liver or kidney cancer.

This sequence joins TRBV5-1 and TRBJ2-1; maybe TRBD2 (6 bases). With 2 bases removed from V and 4 bases from J, the gap between germline ends came to 13 bases. The CDR3 loop spans 15 amino acids. Germline values: CDR1 SGHRS, CDR2 YFSETQ. DNA of the CDR3: TGCGCCAGCAGCTTTAGGACAAGCGGGTACAATGAGCAGTTCTTC. Residues: CASSFRTSGYNEQFF.

This clone was counted a few times. V and J are TRBV5-6 and TRBJ2-2; 8 bases are shared with TRBD1. Per germline, CDR1 SGHDT and CDR2 YYEEEE. The CDR3 sequence is 15 residues long. Trimming cost V 4 bases and J 0 bases; bases outside gene matches: 2. The CDR3 nucleotides are TGTGCCAGCAGCGAACAGGGGGCGAACACCGGGGAGCTGTTTTTT. This sequence encodes CASSEQGANTGELFF.

This clone occurred a few times. This chain uses TRBV19 with TRBJ1-1; TRBD1 aligns across 7 bases. Germline V CDR1 and CDR2: LNHDA, SQIVND (reference sequence). This CDR3 region has 13 residues. Trimming removed 8 bases from V and 1 base from J; junction bases left unmatched: 4. The CDR3 DNA reads as TGTGCCAGTTACACAGGGGAGAACACTGAAGCTTTCTTT. Translated: CASYTGENTEAFF.

The chain joins TRBV28 to TRBJ1-1; TRBD1 matches 7 bases. This CDR3 contains 15 residues. CDR1 and CDR2 from the germline V gene are MDHEN and SYDVKM. The V gene end was trimmed by 5 bases and the J gene end by 0 bases; junction bases not matched to a gene: 6. The CDR3 DNA reads TGTGCCAGCAGTGGACCGGACAGGATGAACACTGAAGCTTTCTTT. Translating it yields CASSGPDRMNTEAFF.

The genes are TRBV5-1 and TRBJ2-3; TRBD2 agrees at 9 bases. CDR1 SGHRS and CDR2 YFSETQ come from the germline V gene. The CDR3 sequence is 15 residues long. J was trimmed by 6 bases and V by 0 bases; bases with no gene match: 5. The CDR3 here is CASSLVSGGGDTQYF. The CDR3 DNA sequence: TGCGCCAGCAGCTTGGTTAGCGGGGGAGGCGATACGCAGTATTTT.

The table lists this clone with a count of one. The chain carries TRBV19 and TRBJ2-3; D might be TRBD2 (5 bases). Germline CDR1 and CDR2: LNHDA and SQIVND (reference sequence). There are 15 residues in the CDR3. V gave up 7 bases and J gave up 0 bases, with 14 bases separating them. DNA of the CDR3: TGTGCCAGTACCCCCGTGGACTCTAGCACAGATACGCAGTATTTT. Its translation is CASTPVDSSTDTQYF.

This clone was found once. Distinct nucleotide sequences in the sample also encode this CDR3. The chain employs TRBV7-9 and TRBJ2-1, with unresolved D. Per the germline V gene, CDR1 is SEHNR and CDR2 is FQNEAQ (reference sequence). This CDR3 has 12 residues. V lost 2 bases and J lost 7, with 6 bases in between. Here the CDR3 DNA reads TGTGCCAGCAGCTTAATTAGTAATGAGCAGTTCTTC. This encodes CASSLISNEQFF. Full variable domain (missing parts from reference TRBV7-9 and TRBJ2-1): DTGVSQNPRHKITKRGQNVTFRCDPISEHNRLYWYRQTLGQGPEFLTYFQNEAQLEKSRLLSDRFSAERPKGSFSTLEIQRTEQGDSAMYLCASSLISNEQFFGPGTRLTVL.

This clone was observed once. The V and J genes are TRBV7-3 and TRBJ2-1, with 8 nucleotides matching TRBD2. Trimming removed 5 bases from V and 7 bases from J; junction bases left unmatched: 13. Germline CDR1 is SGHTA and CDR2 is FQGTGA. CDR3 length: 16 residues. Here the CDR3 reads CASSPKGLGGGNEQFF. The CDR3 nucleotides are TGTGCCAGCAGCCCAAAGGGACTAGGTGGTGGGAATGAGCAGTTCTTC.

The chain joins TRBV19 to TRBJ2-3, with D possibly matching TRBD1 (5 bases). Germline V lookup: CDR1 LNHDA, CDR2 SQIVND (reference sequence). Trimming stripped 4 bases from V and 0 bases from J, with 8 bases between. The CDR3 spans 14 residues. CDR3 residues: CASSSQGSTDTQYF. The CDR3 bases are TGTGCCAGTAGTAGTCAGGGAAGCACAGATACGCAGTATTTT.

The chain has TRBV6-5 and TRBJ2-2; D is unclear. Germline V gene data show CDR1 as MNHEY and CDR2 as SVGAGI. The CDR3 has 13 amino acids. Trimming pared 4 bases from V and 4 bases from J, leaving 7 bases between. CDR3: CASSFPGTGELFF. In nucleotides, the CDR3 is TGTGCCAGCAGTTTCCCGGGCACCGGGGAGCTGTTTTTT.

This clone was seen only once. The chain is built from TRBV18 and TRBJ1-4; TRBD1 is a possible D gene (5 bases). In germline, CDR1 is KGHSH, CDR2 LQKENI. Trimming removed 0 bases at V and 2 bases at J, with 10 bases between. The CDR3 runs to 16 residues. CDR3: CASSPPGGKTNEKLFF. The CDR3 DNA sequence: TGTGCCAGCTCACCACCGGGGGGGAAGACTAATGAAAAACTGTTTTTT.

This clone was seen just once. Written as DNA, the CDR3 is TGTGCCAGTAGTAGGTCGTCAGCTAACTACGAGCAGTACTTC. Translated: CASSRSSANYEQYF. J is TRBJ2-7 and V is TRBV19, with unresolved D. Per germline, CDR1 LNHDA and CDR2 SQIVND (reference sequence). This CDR3 spans 14 amino acids. V lost 4 bases and J 3 bases, leaving 13 bases between the germline ends.

V gene TRBV11-3 combines with J gene TRBJ1-1; D uncertain. CDR3 length equals 14 residues. V was clipped by 1 base and J by 1 base, with 7 bases between them. Germline V lookup: CDR1 SGHNT, CDR2 YENEEA. This CDR3 reads CASSLGAGNTEAFF. The CDR3 DNA sequence: TGTGCCAGCAGCTTAGGGGCCGGGAACACTGAAGCTTTCTTT.

The rearrangement joins TRBV14 to TRBJ1-5; no clear D. The CDR3 spans 18 residues. V shed 0 bases and J shed 2 bases, with 17 bases lying between them. Germline CDR1 and CDR2: SGHDN and FVKESK. CDR3 region: CASSQELSRGEGNQPQHF. CDR3 in DNA: TGTGCCAGCAGCCAAGAATTAAGTCGCGGGGAGGGCAATCAGCCCCAGCATTTT. The variable domain in full, with the rest retrieved from reference TRBV14 and TRBJ1-5, is EAGVTQFPSHSVIEKGQTVTLRCDPISGHDNLYWYRRVMGKEIKFLLHFVKESKQDESGMPNNRFLAERTGGTYSTLKVQPAELEDSGVYFCASSQELSRGEGNQPQHFGDGTRLSIL.

The rearrangement uses TRBV5-1 and TRBJ2-1; TRBD2 is a possible D gene (6 bases). The V gene's germline CDR1 is SGHRS and CDR2 YFSETQ. The germline V and J ends were trimmed by 3 bases and 3 bases, with 13 bases remaining between them. This CDR3 has 15 residues. CDR3 DNA sequence: TGCGCCAGCAGCTCGGGGGAGCTCCTCTACAATGAGCAGTTCTTC. Protein: CASSSGELLYNEQFF.

The chain employs TRBV5-1 and TRBJ1-1; a weak D match, TRBD1 (5 bases). CDR3 length: 14 residues. CDR1 and CDR2 from the germline V gene are SGHRS and YFSETQ. Trimming took 4 bases from V and 0 from J, leaving 10 bases between them. CDR3 DNA sequence: TGCGCCAGCAGCACAGGTAATATGAACACTGAAGCTTTCTTT. It is translated as CASSTGNMNTEAFF.

The chain has TRBV4-1 and TRBJ2-2; 12 bases map to TRBD2. V trimming: 3 bases; J trimming: 4 bases; junction bases outside the gene matches: 6. Germline V gives CDR1 MGHRA, CDR2 YSYEKL. There are 17 residues in the CDR3. The CDR3 region is CASSQASGGAGTGELFF. CDR3 nucleotide sequence: TGCGCCAGCAGCCAGGCTAGCGGGGGGGCTGGCACCGGGGAGCTGTTTTTT.

The chain couples TRBV2 to TRBJ1-5; tentatively, D is TRBD1 (5 bases). This CDR3 is built from 14 residues. Deletions cut 5 bases from V and 3 bases from J, with 11 bases between. CDR1 and CDR2 (germline): SNHLY, FYNNEI. This CDR3 is CASSLDSVNQPQHF. CDR3 DNA sequence: TGTGCCAGCAGTTTAGACAGCGTCAATCAGCCCCAGCATTTT.